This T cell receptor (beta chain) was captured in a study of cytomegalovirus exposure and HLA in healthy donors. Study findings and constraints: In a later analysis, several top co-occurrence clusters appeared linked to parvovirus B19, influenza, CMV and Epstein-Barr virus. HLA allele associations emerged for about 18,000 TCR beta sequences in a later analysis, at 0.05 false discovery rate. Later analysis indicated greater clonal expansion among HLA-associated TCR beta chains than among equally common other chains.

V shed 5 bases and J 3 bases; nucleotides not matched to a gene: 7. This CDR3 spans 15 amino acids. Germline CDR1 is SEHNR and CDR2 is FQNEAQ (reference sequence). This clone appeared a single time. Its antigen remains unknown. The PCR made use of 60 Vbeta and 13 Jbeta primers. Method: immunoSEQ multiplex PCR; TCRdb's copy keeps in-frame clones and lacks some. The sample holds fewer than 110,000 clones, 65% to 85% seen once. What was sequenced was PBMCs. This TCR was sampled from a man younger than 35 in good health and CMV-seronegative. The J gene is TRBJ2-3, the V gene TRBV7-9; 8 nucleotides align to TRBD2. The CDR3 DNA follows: TGTGCCAGCAGCCTGCCGGGGGGGGCTACAGATACGCAGTATTTT. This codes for CASSLPGGATDTQYF. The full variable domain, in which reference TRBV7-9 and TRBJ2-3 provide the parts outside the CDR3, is DTGVSQNPRHKITKRGQNVTFRCDPISEHNRLYWYRQTLGQGPEFLTYFQNEAQLEKSRLLSDRFSAERPKGSFSTLEIQRTEQGDSAMYLCASSLPGGATDTQYFGPGTRLTVL.